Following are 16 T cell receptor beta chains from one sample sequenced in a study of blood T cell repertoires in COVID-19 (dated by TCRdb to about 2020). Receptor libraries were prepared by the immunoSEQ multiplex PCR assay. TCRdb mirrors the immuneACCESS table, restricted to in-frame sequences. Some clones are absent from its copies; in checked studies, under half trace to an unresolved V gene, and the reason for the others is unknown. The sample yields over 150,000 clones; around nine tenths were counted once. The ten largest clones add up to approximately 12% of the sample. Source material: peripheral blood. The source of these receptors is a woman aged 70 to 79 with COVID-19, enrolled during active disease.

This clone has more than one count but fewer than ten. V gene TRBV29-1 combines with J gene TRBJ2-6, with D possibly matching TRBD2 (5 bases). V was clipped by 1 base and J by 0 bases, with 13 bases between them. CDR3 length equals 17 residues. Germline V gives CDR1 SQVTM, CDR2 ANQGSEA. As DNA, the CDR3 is TGCAGCGTTGAAGGTGGGAGACACAACTCTGGGGCCAACGTCCTGACTTTC. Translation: CSVEGGRHNSGANVLTF.

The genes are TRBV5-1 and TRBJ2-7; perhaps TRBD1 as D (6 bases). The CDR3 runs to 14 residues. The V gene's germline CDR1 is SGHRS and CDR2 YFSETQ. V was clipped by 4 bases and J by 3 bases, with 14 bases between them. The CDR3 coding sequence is TGCGCCAGCAGCGCGGACAGTAGCCTCTACGAGCAGTACTTC. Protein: CASSADSSLYEQYF.

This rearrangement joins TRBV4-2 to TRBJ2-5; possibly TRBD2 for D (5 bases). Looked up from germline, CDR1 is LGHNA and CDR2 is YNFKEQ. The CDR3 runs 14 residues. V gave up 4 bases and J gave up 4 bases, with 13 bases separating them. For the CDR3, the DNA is TGTGCCAGCAGCCCCGGGCCCCGGGGAGAGACCCAGTACTTC. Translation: CASSPGPRGETQYF.

The CDR3 reads CSGGRAVHEQFF. CDR3 sequence (DNA): TGCAGCGGTGGGAGGGCCGTGCATGAGCAGTTCTTC. The V call is TRBV29-1, the J call TRBJ2-1; the match to TRBD2 covers 7 bases. The CDR3 sequence is 12 residues long. V trimming: 7 bases; J trimming: 8 bases; junction bases outside the gene matches: 8. Germline CDR1 reads SQVTM; CDR2 reads ANQGSEA.

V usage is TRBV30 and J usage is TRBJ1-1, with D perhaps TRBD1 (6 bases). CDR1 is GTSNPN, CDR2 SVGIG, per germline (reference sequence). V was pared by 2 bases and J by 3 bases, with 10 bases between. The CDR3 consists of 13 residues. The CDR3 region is CAWSPQGYTEAFF. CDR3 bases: TGTGCCTGGAGTCCCCAGGGGTACACTGAAGCTTTCTTT.

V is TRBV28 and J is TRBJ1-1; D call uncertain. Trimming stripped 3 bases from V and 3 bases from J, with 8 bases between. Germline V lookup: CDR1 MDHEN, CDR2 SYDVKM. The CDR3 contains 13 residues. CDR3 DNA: TGTGCCAGCAGTTTGCGTCCGGACACTGAAGCTTTCTTT. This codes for CASSLRPDTEAFF.

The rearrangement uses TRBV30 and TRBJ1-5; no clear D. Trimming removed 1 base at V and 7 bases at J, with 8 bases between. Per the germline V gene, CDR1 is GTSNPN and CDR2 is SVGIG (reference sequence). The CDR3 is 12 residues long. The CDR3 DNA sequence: TGTGCCTGGAGTGGAGGTCAGCAGCCCCAGCATTTT. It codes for CAWSGGQQPQHF. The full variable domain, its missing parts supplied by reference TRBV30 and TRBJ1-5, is SQTIHQWPATLVQPVGSPLSLECTVEGTSNPNLYWYRQAAGRGLQLLFYSVGIGQISSEVPQNLSASRPQDRQFILSSKKLLLSDSGFYLCAWSGGQQPQHFGDGTRLSIL.

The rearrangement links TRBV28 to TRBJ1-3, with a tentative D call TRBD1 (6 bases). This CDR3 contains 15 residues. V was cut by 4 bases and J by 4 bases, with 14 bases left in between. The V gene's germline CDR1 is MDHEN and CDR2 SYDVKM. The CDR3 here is CASSYTGLKGNTIYF. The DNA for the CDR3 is TGTGCCAGCAGTTATACAGGGTTGAAGGGAAACACCATATATTTT.

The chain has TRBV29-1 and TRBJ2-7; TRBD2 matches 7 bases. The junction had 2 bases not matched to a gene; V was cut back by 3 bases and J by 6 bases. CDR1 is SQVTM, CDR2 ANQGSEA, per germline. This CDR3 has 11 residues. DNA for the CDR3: TGCAGCGTTGATCCGGGAGGCGAGCAGTACTTC. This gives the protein CSVDPGGEQYF.

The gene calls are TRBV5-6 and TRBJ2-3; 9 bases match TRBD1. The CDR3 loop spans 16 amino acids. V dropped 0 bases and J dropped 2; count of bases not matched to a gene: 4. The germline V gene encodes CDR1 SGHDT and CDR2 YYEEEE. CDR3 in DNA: TGTGCCAGCAGCTTGGGGGACAGGGATTTCACAGATACGCAGTATTTT. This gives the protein CASSLGDRDFTDTQYF.

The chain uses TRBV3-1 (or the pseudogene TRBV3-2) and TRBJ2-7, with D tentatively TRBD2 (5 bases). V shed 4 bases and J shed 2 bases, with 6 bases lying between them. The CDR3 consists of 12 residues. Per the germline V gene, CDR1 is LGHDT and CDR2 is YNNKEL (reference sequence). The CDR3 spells CASSRTPYEQYF. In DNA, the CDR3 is TGTGCCAGCAGCCGGACTCCCTACGAGCAGTACTTC.

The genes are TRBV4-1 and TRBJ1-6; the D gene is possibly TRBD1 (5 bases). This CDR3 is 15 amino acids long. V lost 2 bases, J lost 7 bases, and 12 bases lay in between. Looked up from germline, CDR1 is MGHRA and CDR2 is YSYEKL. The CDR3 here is CASSQMKGLNSPLHF. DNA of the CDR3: TGCGCCAGCAGCCAAATGAAGGGGCTGAATTCACCCCTCCACTTT.

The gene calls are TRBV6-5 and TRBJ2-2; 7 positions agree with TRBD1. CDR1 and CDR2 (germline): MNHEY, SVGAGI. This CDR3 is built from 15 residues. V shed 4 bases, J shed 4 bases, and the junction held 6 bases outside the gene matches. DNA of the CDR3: TGTGCCAGCAGTTTTCGACAGGGAACCACCGGGGAGCTGTTTTTT. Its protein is CASSFRQGTTGELFF.

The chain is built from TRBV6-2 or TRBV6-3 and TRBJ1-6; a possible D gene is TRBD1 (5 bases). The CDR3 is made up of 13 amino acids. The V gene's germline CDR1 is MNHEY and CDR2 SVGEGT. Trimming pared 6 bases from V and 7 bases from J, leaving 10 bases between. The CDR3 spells CASSHRRNSPLHF. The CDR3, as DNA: TGTGCCAGCAGCCACAGGAGAAATTCACCCCTCCACTTT.

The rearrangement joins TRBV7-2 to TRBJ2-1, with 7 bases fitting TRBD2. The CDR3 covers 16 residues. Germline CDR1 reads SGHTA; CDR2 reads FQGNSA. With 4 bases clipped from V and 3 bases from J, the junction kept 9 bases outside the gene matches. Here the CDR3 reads CASSWRAGVNYNEQFF. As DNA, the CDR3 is TGTGCCAGCAGCTGGAGGGCGGGAGTTAACTACAATGAGCAGTTCTTC.

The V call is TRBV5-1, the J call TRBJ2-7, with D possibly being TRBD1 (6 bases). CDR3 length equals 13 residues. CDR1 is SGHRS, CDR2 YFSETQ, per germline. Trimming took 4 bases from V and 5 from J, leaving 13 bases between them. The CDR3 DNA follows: TGCGCCAGCAGCAGGGACATTGGCAACGAGCAGTACTTC. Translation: CASSRDIGNEQYF. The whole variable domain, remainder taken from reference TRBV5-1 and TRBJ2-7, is KAGVTQTPRYLIKTRGQQVTLSCSPISGHRSVSWYQQTPGQGLQFLFEYFSETQRNKGNFPGRFSGRQFSNSRSEMNVSTLELGDSALYLCASSRDIGNEQYFGPGTRLTVT.